This T cell receptor beta chain was profiled in a study of control samples from healthy donors and cancer patients. The CDR3 extends over 16 amino acids. Trimming pared 3 bases from V and 1 base from J, leaving 16 bases between. The germline gives CDR1 SGHRS, CDR2 YFSETQ. TCRdb keeps only in-frame clones here, not all; method: immunoSEQ multiplex PCR. The table lists tens of thousands of clones, around 75% of them singletons, with 15% to 20% in the top ten. What was sequenced was formalin-fixed, paraffin-embedded tissue. The chain uses TRBV5-1 and TRBJ1-1, with D possibly matching TRBD1 (5 bases). This TCR was recovered from a male donor with melanoma. CDR3 residues: CASSSPGGVPNTEAFF. The CDR3 DNA follows: TGCGCCAGCAGCTCTCCCGGGGGGGTTCCGAACACTGAAGCTTTCTTT.